This TCR beta chain was found in a study of blood T cell repertoires in COVID-19. The wider study: PBMCs, B-cell-depleted T cells, or T cells provided the cDNA or gDNA that made up the material.

Measured with immunoSEQ multiplex PCR; TCRdb has only the in-frame clones, and not every one. The sample shows under 300,000 clones, roughly 93% of them seen only once. The CDR3 is made up of 16 amino acids. Trimming took 4 bases from V and 4 from J, leaving 16 bases between them. Per the germline V gene, CDR1 is KGHDR and CDR2 is SFDVKD. V usage is TRBV24-1 and J usage is TRBJ2-1; D perhaps matches TRBD2 (6 bases). Sequenced input: PBMCs or T cells enriched from blood (not recorded which). The clonotype originates from a woman in her thirties or forties with acute COVID-19. The CDR3 DNA is TGTGCCACCAGTGACCCCGGGAGTCCCCTTTACAATGAGCAGTTCTTC. This translates into CATSDPGSPLYNEQFF.